These 4 T cell receptor beta chains originate from one sample sequenced in a study of post-analysis software for immune sequencing data. Study-wide results and caveats: Patients showed TRBV5-6, TRBV5-1 and TRBV20-1 among five TRBV segments more frequent than in controls.

No antigen has been identified for these receptors. Included in the TCR beta cDNA libraries were unique molecular identifiers. TCRdb reanalysed the PCR reads using MiXCR and keeps one entry per CDR3 protein. The table shows around 250,000 distinct CDR3 sequences, with approximately 34% occurring only once. The sequencing input was blood. The receptor source for this set is a girl aged 5-17 years with multiple sclerosis.

This clonotype came up many times. The rearrangement joins TRBV20-1 to TRBJ2-5; 7 bases fit TRBD1. The germline V gene has CDR1 DFQATT and CDR2 SNEGSKA (reference sequence). The CDR3 extends over 12 amino acids. V lost 6 bases, J lost 4 bases, and 5 bases stayed unmatched. The CDR3 protein is CSAPTGPETQYF. The DNA of the CDR3 is TGCAGTGCCCCGACAGGGCCAGAGACCCAGTACTTC.

The sample holds many counts of this clonotype. The genes are TRBV20-1 and TRBJ2-3; D perhaps matches TRBD2 (7 bases). With 6 bases removed from V and 0 bases from J, the gap between germline ends came to 13 bases. The CDR3 has 14 residues. Germline V gene lookup returns CDR1 DFQATT and CDR2 SNEGSKA (reference sequence). The CDR3 is CSAKEGGSTDTQYF. Written as DNA, the CDR3 is TGCAGTGCCAAGGAGGGGGGGAGCACAGATACGCAGTATTTT.

This CDR3 is CASSWDTGGPGDTQYF. The CDR3 coding sequence is TGCGCCAGCAGCTGGGACACAGGGGGTCCCGGAGATACGCAGTATTTT. This chain joins TRBV5-1 and TRBJ2-3; 8 bases line up with TRBD1. Germline-derived CDR1 and CDR2 are SGHRS and YFSETQ. V lost 3 bases and J lost 5; bases outside the gene matches: 11. This CDR3 contains 16 residues.

Concerning this clonotype itself: Because the CDR3 is missing its conserved closing phenylalanine or tryptophan, this is likely a read error. This CDR3 is CSVFARQGLVYGYTL. The CDR3 coding sequence is TGCAGCGTTTTCGCGCGACAGGGGTTAGTGTATGGCTACACCTTA. The chain uses TRBV29-1 and TRBJ1-2; TRBD1 matches 8 bases. Germline CDR1 is SQVTM and CDR2 is ANQGSEA. V lost 5 bases and J lost 5; bases outside the gene matches: 13. The CDR3 length is 15 residues.